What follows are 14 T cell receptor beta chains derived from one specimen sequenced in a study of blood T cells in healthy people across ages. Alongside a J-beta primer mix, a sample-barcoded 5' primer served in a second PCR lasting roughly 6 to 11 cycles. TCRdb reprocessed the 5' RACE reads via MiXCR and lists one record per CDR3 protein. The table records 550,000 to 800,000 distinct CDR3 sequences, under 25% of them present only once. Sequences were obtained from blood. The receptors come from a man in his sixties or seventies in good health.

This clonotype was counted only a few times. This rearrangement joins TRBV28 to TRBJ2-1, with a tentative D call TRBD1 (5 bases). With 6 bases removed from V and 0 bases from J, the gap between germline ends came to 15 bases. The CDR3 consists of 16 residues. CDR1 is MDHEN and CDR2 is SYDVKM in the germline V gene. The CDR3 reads CASRLRATISYNEQFF. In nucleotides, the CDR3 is TGTGCCAGCAGACTCAGGGCCACCATCTCCTACAATGAGCAGTTCTTC.

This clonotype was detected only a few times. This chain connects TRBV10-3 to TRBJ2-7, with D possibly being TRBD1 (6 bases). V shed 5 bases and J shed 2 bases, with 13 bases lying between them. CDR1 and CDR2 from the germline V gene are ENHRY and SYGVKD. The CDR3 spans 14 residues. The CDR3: CAISWDKATYEQYF. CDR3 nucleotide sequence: TGTGCCATCAGTTGGGACAAGGCTACCTACGAGCAGTACTTC.

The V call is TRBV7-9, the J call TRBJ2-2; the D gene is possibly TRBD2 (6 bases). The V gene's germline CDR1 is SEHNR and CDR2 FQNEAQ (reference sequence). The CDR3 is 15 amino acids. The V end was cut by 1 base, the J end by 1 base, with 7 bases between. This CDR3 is CASSLGGMNTGELFF. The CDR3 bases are TGTGCCAGCAGCTTAGGCGGGATGAACACCGGGGAGCTGTTTTTT.

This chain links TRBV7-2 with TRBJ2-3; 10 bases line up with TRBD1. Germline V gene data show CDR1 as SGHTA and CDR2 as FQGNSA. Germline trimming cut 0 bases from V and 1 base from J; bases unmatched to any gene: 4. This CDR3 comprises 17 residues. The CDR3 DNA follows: TGTGCCAGCAGCTTAGCGTACGGGACAGGGGGCACAGATACGCAGTATTTT. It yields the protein CASSLAYGTGGTDTQYF.

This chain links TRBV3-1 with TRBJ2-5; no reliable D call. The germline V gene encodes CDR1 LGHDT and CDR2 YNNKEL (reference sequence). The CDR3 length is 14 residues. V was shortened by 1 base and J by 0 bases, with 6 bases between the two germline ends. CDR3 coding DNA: TGTGCCAGCAGCCAAGGAACCCACCAAGAGACCCAGTACTTC. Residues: CASSQGTHQETQYF.

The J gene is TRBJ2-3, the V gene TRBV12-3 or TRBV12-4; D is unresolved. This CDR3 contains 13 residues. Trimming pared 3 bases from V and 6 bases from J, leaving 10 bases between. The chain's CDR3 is CASSLALGDTQYF. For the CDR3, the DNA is TGTGCCAGCAGTTTGGCGCTGGGCGATACGCAGTATTTT.

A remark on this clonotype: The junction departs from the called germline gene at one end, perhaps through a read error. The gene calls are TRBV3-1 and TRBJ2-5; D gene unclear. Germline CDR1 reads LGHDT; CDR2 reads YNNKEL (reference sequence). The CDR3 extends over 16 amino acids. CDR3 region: CASSQGIASQTEDLFF. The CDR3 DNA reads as TGTGCCAGCAGCCAAGGTATTGCGTCCCAAACTGAAGACCTGTTCTTC.

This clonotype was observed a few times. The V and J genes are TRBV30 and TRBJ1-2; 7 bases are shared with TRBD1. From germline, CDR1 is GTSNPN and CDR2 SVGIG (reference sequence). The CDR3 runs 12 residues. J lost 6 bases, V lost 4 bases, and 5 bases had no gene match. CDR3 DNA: TGTGCCTGGAACAGGGGTTCCGATGGCTACACCTTC. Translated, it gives CAWNRGSDGYTF.

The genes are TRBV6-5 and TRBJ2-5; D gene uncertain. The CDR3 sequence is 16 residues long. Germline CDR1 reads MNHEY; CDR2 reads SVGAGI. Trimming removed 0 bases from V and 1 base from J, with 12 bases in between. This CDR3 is CASSYSRRNSQETQYF. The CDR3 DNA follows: TGTGCCAGCAGTTACTCGCGGAGAAACAGCCAAGAGACCCAGTACTTC.

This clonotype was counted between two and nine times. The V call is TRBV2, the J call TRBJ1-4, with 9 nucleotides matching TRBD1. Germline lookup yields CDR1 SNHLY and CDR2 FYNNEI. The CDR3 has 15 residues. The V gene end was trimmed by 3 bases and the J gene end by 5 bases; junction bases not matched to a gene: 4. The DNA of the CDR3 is TGTGCCAGCAGTGAGACAGGGGGAAGGAATGAAAAACTGTTTTTT. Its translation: CASSETGGRNEKLFF.

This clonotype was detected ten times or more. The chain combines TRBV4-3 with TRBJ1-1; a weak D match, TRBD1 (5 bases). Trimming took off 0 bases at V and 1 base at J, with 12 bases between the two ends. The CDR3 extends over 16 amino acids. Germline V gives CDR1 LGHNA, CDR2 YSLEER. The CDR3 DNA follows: TGCGCCAGCAGCCAAGAAGGGGCAGGGTGGAACACTGAAGCTTTCTTT. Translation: CASSQEGAGWNTEAFF.

The CDR3 loop is CSARSPGGSYNEQFF. The CDR3 nucleotides read TGCAGCGCCCGAAGCCCTGGGGGGTCCTACAATGAGCAGTTCTTC. The chain carries TRBV20-1 and TRBJ2-1; the D gene is possibly TRBD2 (6 bases). The CDR3 consists of 15 residues. CDR1 and CDR2 from the germline V gene are DFQATT and SNEGSKA (reference sequence).

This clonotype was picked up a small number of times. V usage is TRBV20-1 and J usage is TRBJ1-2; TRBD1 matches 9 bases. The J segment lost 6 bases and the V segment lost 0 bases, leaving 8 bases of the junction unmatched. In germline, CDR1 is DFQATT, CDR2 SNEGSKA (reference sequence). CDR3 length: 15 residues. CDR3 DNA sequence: TGCAGTGCTAGAGATCGGCCGGGACAGGGCCATGGCTACACCTTC. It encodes CSARDRPGQGHGYTF.

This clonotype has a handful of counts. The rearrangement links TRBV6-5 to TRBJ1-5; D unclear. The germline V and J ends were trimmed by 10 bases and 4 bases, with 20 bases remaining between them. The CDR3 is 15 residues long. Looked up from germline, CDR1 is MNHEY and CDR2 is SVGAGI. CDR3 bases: TGTGCCACCACCCCGGACGGCCTGAATAATCAGCCCCAGCATTTT. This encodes CATTPDGLNNQPQHF.